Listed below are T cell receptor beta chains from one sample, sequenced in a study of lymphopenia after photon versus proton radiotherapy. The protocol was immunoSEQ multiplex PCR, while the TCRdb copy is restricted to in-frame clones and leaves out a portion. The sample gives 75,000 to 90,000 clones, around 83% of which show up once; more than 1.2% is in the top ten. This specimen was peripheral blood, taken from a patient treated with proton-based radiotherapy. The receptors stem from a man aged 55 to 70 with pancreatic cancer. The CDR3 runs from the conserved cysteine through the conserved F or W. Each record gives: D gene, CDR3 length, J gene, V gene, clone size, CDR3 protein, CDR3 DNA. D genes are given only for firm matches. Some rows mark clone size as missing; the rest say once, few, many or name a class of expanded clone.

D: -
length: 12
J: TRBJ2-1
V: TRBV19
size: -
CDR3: CASSSLPNEQFF
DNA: TGTGCCAGTAGTAGTCTCCCCAATGAGCAGTTCTTC

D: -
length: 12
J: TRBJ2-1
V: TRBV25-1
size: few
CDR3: CASKGRLSEQFF
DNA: TGTGCCAGCAAGGGTAGACTATCGGAGCAGTTCTTC

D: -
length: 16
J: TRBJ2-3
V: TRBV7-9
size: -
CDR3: CASSLGPGLGGDTQYF
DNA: TGTGCCAGCAGCTTAGGACCGGGACTTGGAGGGGATACGCAGTATTTT

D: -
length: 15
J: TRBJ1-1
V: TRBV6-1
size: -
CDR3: CASSETVFMNTEAFF
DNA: TGTGCCAGCAGTGAAACAGTCTTCATGAACACTGAAGCTTTCTTT

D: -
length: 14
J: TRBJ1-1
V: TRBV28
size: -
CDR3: CASSLPGTNTEAFF
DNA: TGTGCCAGCAGTCTCCCCGGAACGAACACTGAAGCTTTCTTT

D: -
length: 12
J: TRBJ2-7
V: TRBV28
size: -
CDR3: CASKLVLGEQYF
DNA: TGTGCCAGCAAACTTGTCCTCGGCGAGCAGTACTTC

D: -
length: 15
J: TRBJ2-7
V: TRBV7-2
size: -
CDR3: CASSLGPGPGNEQYF
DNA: TGTGCCAGCAGCTTAGGGCCCGGCCCTGGGAACGAGCAGTACTTC

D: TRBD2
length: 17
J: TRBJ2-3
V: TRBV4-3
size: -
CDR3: CASSQDFGSGTGDTQYF
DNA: TGCGCCAGCAGCCAAGATTTCGGGAGCGGGACGGGAGATACGCAGTATTTT

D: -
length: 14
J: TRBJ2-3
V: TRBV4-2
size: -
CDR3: CASSQAASTDTQYF
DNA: TGTGCCAGCAGCCAAGCCGCTAGCACAGATACGCAGTATTTT

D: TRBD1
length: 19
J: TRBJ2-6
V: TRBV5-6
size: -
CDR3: CASSLYSGQGMAGANVLTF
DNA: TGTGCCAGCAGCTTGTACTCAGGACAGGGGATGGCCGGGGCCAACGTCCTGACTTTC

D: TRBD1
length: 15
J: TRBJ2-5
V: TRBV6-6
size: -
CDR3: CASSYRSRDRHQHYF
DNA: TGTGCCAGCAGTTACAGAAGCAGGGACAGACACCAACATTACTTC

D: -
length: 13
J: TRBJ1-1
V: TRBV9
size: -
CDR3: CASSLHSEGEAFF
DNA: TGTGCCAGCAGCCTACACTCGGAGGGTGAAGCTTTCTTT

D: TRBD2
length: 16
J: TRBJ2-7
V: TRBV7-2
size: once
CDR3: CASSLEASGSSYEQYF
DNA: TGTGCCAGCAGCTTAGAAGCTAGCGGGAGCTCCTACGAGCAGTACTTC

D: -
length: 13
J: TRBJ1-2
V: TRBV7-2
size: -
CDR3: CASSPDRYWGYTF
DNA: TGTGCCAGCAGCCCAGACAGGTACTGGGGCTACACCTTC

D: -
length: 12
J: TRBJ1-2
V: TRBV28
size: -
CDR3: CASLKGGGGYTF
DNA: TGTGCCAGCTTGAAGGGGGGAGGGGGCTACACCTTC

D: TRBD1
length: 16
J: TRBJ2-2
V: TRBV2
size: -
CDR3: CASSPYRGLNTGELFF
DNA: TGTGCCAGCAGTCCCTACAGGGGGCTGAATACCGGGGAGCTGTTTTTT

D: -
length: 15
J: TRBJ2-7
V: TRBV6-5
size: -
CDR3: CASSRGLTDSYEQYF
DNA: TGTGCCAGCAGTAGGGGTCTGACGGATTCCTACGAGCAGTACTTC

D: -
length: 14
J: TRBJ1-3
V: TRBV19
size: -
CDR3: CASSQRTPGNTIYF
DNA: TGTGCCAGTAGTCAGCGGACGCCTGGAAACACCATATATTTT

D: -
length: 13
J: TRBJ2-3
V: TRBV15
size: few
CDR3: CATSRVPTDTQYF
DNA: TGTGCCACCAGCAGAGTCCCCACAGATACGCAGTATTTT

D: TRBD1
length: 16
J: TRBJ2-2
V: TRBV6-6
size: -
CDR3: CASSQGSGTDTGELFF
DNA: TGTGCCAGCAGCCAAGGCTCCGGGACAGACACCGGGGAGCTGTTTTTT

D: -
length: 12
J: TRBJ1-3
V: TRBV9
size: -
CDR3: CASLGQGNTIYF
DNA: TGTGCCAGCCTCGGACAGGGAAACACCATATATTTT

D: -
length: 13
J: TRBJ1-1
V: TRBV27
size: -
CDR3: CASSLFILTEAFF
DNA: TGTGCCAGCAGTTTATTTATATTAACTGAAGCTTTCTTT

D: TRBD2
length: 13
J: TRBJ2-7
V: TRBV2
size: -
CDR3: CASAGLISYEQYF
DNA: TGTGCCAGCGCGGGACTAATATCCTACGAGCAGTACTTC

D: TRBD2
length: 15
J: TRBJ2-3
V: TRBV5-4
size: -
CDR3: CASSWGGTSTDTQYF
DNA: TGTGCCAGCAGCTGGGGGGGGACTAGCACAGATACGCAGTATTTT

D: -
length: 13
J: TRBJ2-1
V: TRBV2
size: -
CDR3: CASREASYNEQFF
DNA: TGTGCCAGCAGGGAAGCGTCCTACAATGAGCAGTTCTTC

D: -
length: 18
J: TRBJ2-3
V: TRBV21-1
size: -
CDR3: CASSKVLLAGGNTDTQYF
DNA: TGTGCCAGCAGCAAAGTGCTCCTAGCGGGAGGTAACACAGATACGCAGTATTTT

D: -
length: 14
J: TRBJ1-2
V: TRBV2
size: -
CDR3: CASRGDFTNYGYTF
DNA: TGTGCCAGTAGGGGGGACTTTACTAACTATGGCTACACCTTC

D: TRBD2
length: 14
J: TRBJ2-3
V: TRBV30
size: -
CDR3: CAWSVLAGRDTQYF
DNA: TGTGCCTGGAGTGTTTTAGCGGGAAGAGATACGCAGTATTTT

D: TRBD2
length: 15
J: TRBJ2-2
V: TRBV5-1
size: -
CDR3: CASSPGLANTGELFF
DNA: TGCGCCAGCAGCCCGGGACTAGCCAACACCGGGGAGCTGTTTTTT

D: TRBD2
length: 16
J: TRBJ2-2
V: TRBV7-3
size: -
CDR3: CASSFGTSGASGELFF
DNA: TGTGCCAGCAGCTTCGGGACTAGCGGTGCATCGGGGGAGCTGTTTTTT

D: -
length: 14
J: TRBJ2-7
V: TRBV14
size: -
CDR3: CASSRKGISYEQYF
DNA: TGTGCCAGCAGCCGTAAGGGAATCTCCTACGAGCAGTACTTC

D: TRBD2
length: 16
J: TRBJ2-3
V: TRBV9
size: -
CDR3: CASSVEGSGSADTQYF
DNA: TGTGCCAGCAGCGTAGAGGGTAGCGGGAGTGCAGATACGCAGTATTTT

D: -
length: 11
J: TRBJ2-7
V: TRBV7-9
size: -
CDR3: CASRGPYEQYF
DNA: TGTGCCAGTCGGGGCCCCTACGAGCAGTACTTC

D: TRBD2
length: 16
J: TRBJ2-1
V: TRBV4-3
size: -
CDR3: CASSQVFEGGPHEQFF
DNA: TGCGCCAGCAGCCAAGTTTTCGAGGGAGGGCCTCATGAGCAGTTCTTC

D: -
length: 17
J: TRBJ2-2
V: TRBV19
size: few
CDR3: CASSMWAQGVRTGELFF
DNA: TGTGCCAGTAGTATGTGGGCGCAGGGTGTAAGAACCGGGGAGCTGTTTTTT

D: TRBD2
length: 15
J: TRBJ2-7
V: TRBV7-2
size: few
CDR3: CASSLGGGSGYEQYF
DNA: TGTGCCAGCAGCTTAGGTGGCGGGAGTGGGTACGAGCAGTACTTC

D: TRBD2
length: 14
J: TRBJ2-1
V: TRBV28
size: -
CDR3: CASSLWREANEQFF
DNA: TGTGCCAGCAGTTTATGGCGGGAGGCCAATGAGCAGTTCTTC

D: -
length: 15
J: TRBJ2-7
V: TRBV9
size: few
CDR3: CASSAMPDIWTEQYF
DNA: TGTGCCAGCAGCGCGATGCCGGACATTTGGACCGAGCAGTACTTC

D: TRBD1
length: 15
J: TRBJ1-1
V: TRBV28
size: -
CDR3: CASSSGGADGTEAFF
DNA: TGTGCCAGCAGTTCAGGGGGCGCAGATGGGACTGAAGCTTTCTTT

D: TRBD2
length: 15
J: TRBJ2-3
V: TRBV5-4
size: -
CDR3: CASSSRTSGKDTQYF
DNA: TGTGCCAGCAGCTCCCGGACTAGCGGGAAAGATACGCAGTATTTT

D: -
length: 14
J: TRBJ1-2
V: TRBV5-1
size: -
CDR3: CASSPVGVRDGYTF
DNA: TGCGCCAGCAGCCCCGTAGGGGTTCGTGATGGCTACACCTTC

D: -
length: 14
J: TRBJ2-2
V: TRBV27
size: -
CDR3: CASSFRGNTGELFF
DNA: TGTGCCAGCAGTTTCAGGGGGAACACCGGGGAGCTGTTTTTT

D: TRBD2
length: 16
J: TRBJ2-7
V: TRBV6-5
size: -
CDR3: CASSYGRLAGVDEQYF
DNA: TGTGCCAGCAGTTACGGTCGGCTAGCGGGAGTCGACGAGCAGTACTTC

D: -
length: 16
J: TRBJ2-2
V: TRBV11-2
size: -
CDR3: CASSLEGFWNTGELFF
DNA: TGTGCCAGCAGCTTAGAAGGATTCTGGAACACCGGGGAGCTGTTTTTT

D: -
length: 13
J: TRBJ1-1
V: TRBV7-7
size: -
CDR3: CASSLALGTEAFF
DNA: TGTGCTAGCAGCTTAGCGCTCGGCACTGAAGCTTTCTTT

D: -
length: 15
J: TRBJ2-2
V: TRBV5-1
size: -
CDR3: CASSLEGHNTGELFF
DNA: TGCGCCAGCAGCTTGGAGGGACACAACACCGGGGAGCTGTTTTTT

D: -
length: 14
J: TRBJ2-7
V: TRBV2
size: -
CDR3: CASSPRVGLHEQYF
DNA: TGTGCCAGCAGCCCCAGGGTAGGCCTGCACGAGCAGTACTTC

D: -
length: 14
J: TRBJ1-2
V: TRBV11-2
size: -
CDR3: CASSLAQLIGGYTF
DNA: TGTGCCAGCAGCTTAGCCCAGTTAATCGGTGGCTACACCTTC

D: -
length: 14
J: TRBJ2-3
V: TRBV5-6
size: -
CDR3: CASSLLALTDTQYF
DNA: TGTGCCAGCAGCTTGTTAGCGCTCACAGATACGCAGTATTTT

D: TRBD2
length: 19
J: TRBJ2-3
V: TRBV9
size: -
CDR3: CASSVGPKHTSESTDTQYF
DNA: TGTGCCAGCAGCGTAGGGCCGAAGCACACTAGCGAAAGCACAGATACGCAGTATTTT

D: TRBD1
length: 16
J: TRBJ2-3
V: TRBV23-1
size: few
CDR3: CASSRLTGSNTDTQYF
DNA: TGCGCCAGCAGTCGGTTGACAGGGAGCAATACGGATACGCAGTATTTT

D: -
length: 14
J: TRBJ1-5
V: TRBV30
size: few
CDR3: CAWSSLVSNQPQHF
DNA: TGTGCCTGGAGTTCCCTAGTTAGCAATCAGCCCCAGCATTTT

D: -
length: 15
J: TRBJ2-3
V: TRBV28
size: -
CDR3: CASSLASDEADTQYF
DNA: TGTGCCAGCAGTTTAGCCTCCGATGAGGCAGATACGCAGTATTTT

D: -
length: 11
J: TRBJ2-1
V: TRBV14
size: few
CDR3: CASSQDYEQFF
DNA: TGTGCCAGCAGCCAAGACTATGAGCAGTTCTTC

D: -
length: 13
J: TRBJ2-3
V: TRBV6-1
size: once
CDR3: CASSNVGPDTQYF
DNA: TGTGCCAGCAGTAACGTGGGCCCAGATACGCAGTATTTT

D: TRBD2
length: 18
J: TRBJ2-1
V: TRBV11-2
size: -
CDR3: CASSSKGLASPRSDEQFF
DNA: TGTGCCAGCAGCTCGAAGGGACTAGCGTCACCAAGGTCGGATGAGCAGTTCTTC

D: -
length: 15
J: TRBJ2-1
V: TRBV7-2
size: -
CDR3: CASSSRGDSDNEQFF
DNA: TGTGCCAGCAGCTCTAGAGGGGATAGCGACAATGAGCAGTTCTTC

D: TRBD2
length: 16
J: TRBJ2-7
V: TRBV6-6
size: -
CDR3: CASSSTRTSISYEQYF
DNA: TGTGCCAGCAGTTCCACTCGGACTAGCATCTCCTACGAGCAGTACTTC

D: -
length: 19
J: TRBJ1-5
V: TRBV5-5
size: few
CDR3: CASSPRGTTGNLGNQPQHF
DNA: TGTGCCAGCAGCCCGAGGGGGACCACAGGGAACTTAGGCAATCAGCCCCAGCATTTT